The 23 T cell receptor beta chains below were found in one sample sequenced in a study of shared clonotypes between healthy human individuals. Method: immunoSEQ multiplex PCR; TCRdb's copy keeps in-frame clones and lacks some. The table lists about 1,500,000 clones, around 95% of them singletons. Material: naive CD4+ T cells sorted from blood. Documented subset: CD45RA+ positively selected. Every receptor here comes from a man aged 30-40 years in good health.

The chain is built from TRBV10-3 and TRBJ2-7; 14 bases line up with TRBD2. Germline trimming cut 5 bases from V and 3 bases from J; bases unmatched to any gene: 3. Germline values: CDR1 ENHRY, CDR2 SYGVKD. CDR3 length equals 15 residues. The CDR3 spells CAISKGLAGDYEQYF. CDR3 coding DNA: TGTGCCATCAGTAAGGGACTAGCGGGAGACTACGAGCAGTACTTC.

This chain connects TRBV20-1 to TRBJ2-7; unclear D gene. Germline V CDR1 and CDR2: DFQATT, SNEGSKA (reference sequence). This CDR3 is built from 10 residues. V was clipped by 3 bases and J by 5 bases, with 5 bases between them. CDR3 amino acids: CSASPDEQYF. For the CDR3, the DNA is TGCAGTGCTAGTCCAGACGAGCAGTACTTC.

V gene TRBV15 combines with J gene TRBJ2-7; a possible D gene is TRBD1 (6 bases). Germline lookup yields CDR1 LNHNV and CDR2 YYDKDF (reference sequence). The CDR3 has 14 amino acids. V was clipped by 1 base and J by 6 bases, with 13 bases between them. As DNA, the CDR3 is TGTGCCACCAGCAGAGTGGGCAGGGGCTTCGAGCAGTACTTC. This gives the protein CATSRVGRGFEQYF. Looking up the rest from reference TRBV15 and TRBJ2-7 gives the full variable domain: DAMVIQNPRYQVTQFGKPVTLSCSQTLNHNVMYWYQQKSSQAPKLLFHYYDKDFNNEADTPDNFQSRRPNTSFCFLDIRSPGLGDTAMYLCATSRVGRGFEQYFGPGTRLTVT.

The gene calls are TRBV7-9 and TRBJ1-2; 8 bases match TRBD1. Germline values: CDR1 SEHNR, CDR2 FQNEAQ (reference sequence). The CDR3 is made up of 14 amino acids. After removal of 5 bases from V and 8 bases from J, the junction contained 10 bases not matched to a gene. Here the CDR3 reads CASSPQGDNGGYTF. DNA of the CDR3: TGTGCCAGCAGCCCACAGGGGGATAACGGGGGCTACACCTTC. Together with reference TRBV7-9 and TRBJ1-2, the CDR3 gives the full variable domain: DTGVSQNPRHKITKRGQNVTFRCDPISEHNRLYWYRQTLGQGPEFLTYFQNEAQLEKSRLLSDRFSAERPKGSFSTLEIQRTEQGDSAMYLCASSPQGDNGGYTFGSGTRLTVV.

The count of this clone is one. This chain joins TRBV7-9 and TRBJ2-7; D is undetermined. Trimming left V 4 bases short and J 5 bases short, with 6 bases between. CDR3 length equals 11 residues. CDR1 and CDR2 (germline): SEHNR, FQNEAQ (reference sequence). CDR3 amino acids: CASSSDHEQYF. The CDR3 bases are TGTGCCAGCAGCTCGGACCACGAGCAGTACTTC.

The V call is TRBV11-1, the J call TRBJ1-2; 8 bases align to TRBD1. The germline CDR1 and CDR2 sequences are SGHAT and FQDESV (reference sequence). V trimming: 3 bases; J trimming: 9 bases; junction bases outside the gene matches: 18. The length of the CDR3 is 17 residues. The CDR3 nucleotides read TGTGCCAGCAGCTTTGGGCCAGGGGGCAATTTCTTGAGTAGCTACACCTTC. Protein: CASSFGPGGNFLSSYTF.

The chain employs TRBV18 and TRBJ1-3; 8 nucleotides match TRBD1. With V trimmed by 3 bases and J by 3 bases, 7 bases remained unmatched. The germline CDR1 and CDR2 sequences are KGHSH and LQKENI. This CDR3 has 16 amino acids. CDR3 nucleotide sequence: TGTGCCAGCTCACCGCTCTCAGGGGGCGGTGGAAACACCATATATTTT. Translation: CASSPLSGGGGNTIYF.

V gene TRBV5-1 combines with J gene TRBJ2-4, with 8 nucleotides matching TRBD1. This CDR3 spans 14 amino acids. Germline V CDR1 and CDR2: SGHRS, YFSETQ. V trimming: 1 base; J trimming: 6 bases; junction bases outside the gene matches: 3. The DNA for the CDR3 is TGCGCCAGCAGCTTGCAGGGGGCCGGAAACATTCAGTACTTC. Protein: CASSLQGAGNIQYF.

The rearrangement uses TRBV29-1 and TRBJ1-2, with TRBD1 identical over 7 bases. The germline gives CDR1 SQVTM, CDR2 ANQGSEA. CDR3 length equals 12 residues. Losses at the gene ends were 4 bases for V and 5 bases for J; bases not matched to a gene: 4. The CDR3 DNA reads TGCAGCGTTGGGGACAGTGATTATGGCTACACCTTC. Translating it yields CSVGDSDYGYTF.

The chain links TRBV4-3 to TRBJ2-5; D gene ambiguous. Deletions cut 0 bases from V and 7 bases from J, with 15 bases between. The germline V gene has CDR1 LGHNA and CDR2 YSLEER. This CDR3 spans 15 amino acids. This CDR3 is CASSQDLTLIGTQYF. The CDR3 bases are TGCGCCAGCAGCCAAGATCTTACCTTAATAGGGACCCAGTACTTC.

V usage is TRBV5-6 and J usage is TRBJ2-3; D remains unclear. The length of the CDR3 is 12 residues. The germline V gene encodes CDR1 SGHDT and CDR2 YYEEEE. Between the trimmed V and J ends, which lost 4 bases and 2 bases, there was a span of 5 bases. The CDR3 is CASSDVTDTQYF. CDR3 coding DNA: TGTGCCAGCAGCGACGTCACAGATACGCAGTATTTT.

The V gene is TRBV6-1, the J gene TRBJ1-2, with TRBD1 as a possible D gene (5 bases). V lost 6 bases, J lost 6 bases, and 14 bases lay in between. CDR3 length equals 13 residues. Germline-derived CDR1 and CDR2 are MNHNS and SASEGT. CDR3 sequence reads: CASRAGGIDGYTF. CDR3 coding DNA: TGTGCCAGCAGGGCCGGGGGAATCGATGGCTACACCTTC.

V and J are TRBV28 and TRBJ1-5, with 7 bases that match TRBD1. J was trimmed by 5 bases and V by 8 bases; bases with no gene match: 12. CDR3 length equals 15 residues. Germline-derived CDR1 and CDR2 are MDHEN and SYDVKM. The CDR3 sequence is CASFPRTGGDQPQHF. CDR3 nucleotides: TGTGCCAGCTTCCCTAGGACAGGTGGGGATCAGCCCCAGCATTTT. Drawing the rest from reference TRBV28 and TRBJ1-5, the complete variable domain is DVKVTQSSRYLVKRTGEKVFLECVQDMDHENMFWYRQDPGLGLRLIYFSYDVKMKEKGDIPEGYSVSREKKERFSLILESASTNQTSMYLCASFPRTGGDQPQHFGDGTRLSIL.

CDR3 sequence: CASTPSGRGFDEQFF. The CDR3 DNA reads TGTGCCAGCACCCCTAGCGGGAGAGGGTTTGATGAGCAGTTCTTC. The rearrangement links TRBV28 to TRBJ2-1, with 10 positions matching TRBD2. J was trimmed by 8 bases and V by 7 bases; bases with no gene match: 11. This CDR3 has 15 amino acids. Per the germline V gene, CDR1 is MDHEN and CDR2 is SYDVKM.

This clone was detected only once. This rearrangement joins TRBV11-3 to TRBJ2-3, with 8 bases that match TRBD1. The germline V gene has CDR1 SGHNT and CDR2 YENEEA. The CDR3 consists of 14 residues. The V and J ends lost 4 bases and 4 bases, in that order; junction bases with no gene match: 4. CDR3 coding DNA: TGTGCCAGCAGCTCGGGACAGGCCTCAGATACGCAGTATTTT. It is translated as CASSSGQASDTQYF.

The chain carries TRBV30 and TRBJ2-2; TRBD1 might be the D (6 bases). Trimming took 4 bases from V and 10 from J, leaving 25 bases between them. Germline CDR1 GTSNPN, CDR2 SVGIG (reference sequence). The CDR3 length is 16 residues. The CDR3 DNA follows: TGTGCCTGGAACTACTGGGGGCGATCTTTAGATGAGGAGCTGTTTTTT. Translation gives CAWNYWGRSLDEELFF.

The chain uses TRBV10-3 and TRBJ2-5, with D perhaps TRBD2 (6 bases). The ends were cut back, 0 bases at V and 2 bases at J, with 7 bases in the middle. CDR1 is ENHRY and CDR2 is SYGVKD in the germline V gene. The CDR3 extends over 14 amino acids. In nucleotides, the CDR3 is TGTGCCATCAGTGAGTCTGCGGGACAAGAGACCCAGTACTTC. Translated, it gives CAISESAGQETQYF.

This sequence joins TRBV5-8 and TRBJ2-5; D uncertain. Germline-derived CDR1 and CDR2 are SGHTS and YDEGEE. This CDR3 spans 15 amino acids. V lost 1 base, J lost 3 bases, and 13 bases lay in between. The CDR3 is CASSLFMRKKETQYF. CDR3 DNA sequence: TGTGCCAGCAGCTTGTTCATGCGGAAGAAAGAGACCCAGTACTTC.

The gene calls are TRBV28 and TRBJ2-3, with 9 nucleotides matching TRBD2. The CDR3 contains 16 residues. V lost 5 bases, J lost 5 bases, and 11 bases stayed unmatched. The germline V gene encodes CDR1 MDHEN and CDR2 SYDVKM. The CDR3 region is CASSPHYAGGKDTQYF. CDR3 sequence (DNA): TGTGCCAGCAGTCCCCACTATGCGGGAGGGAAAGATACGCAGTATTTT.

This chain uses TRBV10-3 with TRBJ2-3; D ambiguous. V was trimmed by 8 bases and J by 5 bases, leaving 8 bases between them. Germline-derived CDR1 and CDR2 are ENHRY and SYGVKD. This CDR3 is 11 amino acids long. CDR3 DNA sequence: TGTGCCATCGCAGACGTAGATACGCAGTATTTT. Translating it yields CAIADVDTQYF.

This clone is a singleton in its sample. The chain is built from TRBV6-6 and TRBJ2-7; 9 bases fit TRBD2. Unmatched junction bases numbered 9, after V lost 4 bases and J lost 5 bases. From germline, CDR1 is MNHNY and CDR2 SVGAGI (reference sequence). CDR3 length equals 15 residues. CDR3 sequence (DNA): TGTGCCAGCAGTTTCAGTAGCGGGAGTGGTCACGAGCAGTACTTC. Its protein product is CASSFSSGSGHEQYF.

CDR3 coding DNA: TGTGCCAGCAGTGGGGGGGTTGGCTACACCTTC. It is translated as CASSGGVGYTF. The chain joins TRBV25-1 to TRBJ1-2; TRBD1 is a possible D gene (5 bases). Germline loops: CDR1 MGHDK, CDR2 SYGVNS. The CDR3 runs 11 residues. Trimming took 4 bases from V and 7 from J, leaving 7 bases between them.

The chain combines TRBV6-6 with TRBJ1-2; weak D call: TRBD1 (6 bases). The CDR3 loop spans 13 amino acids. The V end was cut by 0 bases, the J end by 7 bases, with 9 bases between. CDR1 and CDR2 from the germline V gene are MNHNY and SVGAGI (reference sequence). The CDR3 sequence: CASSYSTGLGYTF. The CDR3 DNA reads as TGTGCCAGCAGTTACTCGACAGGTCTTGGCTACACCTTC.